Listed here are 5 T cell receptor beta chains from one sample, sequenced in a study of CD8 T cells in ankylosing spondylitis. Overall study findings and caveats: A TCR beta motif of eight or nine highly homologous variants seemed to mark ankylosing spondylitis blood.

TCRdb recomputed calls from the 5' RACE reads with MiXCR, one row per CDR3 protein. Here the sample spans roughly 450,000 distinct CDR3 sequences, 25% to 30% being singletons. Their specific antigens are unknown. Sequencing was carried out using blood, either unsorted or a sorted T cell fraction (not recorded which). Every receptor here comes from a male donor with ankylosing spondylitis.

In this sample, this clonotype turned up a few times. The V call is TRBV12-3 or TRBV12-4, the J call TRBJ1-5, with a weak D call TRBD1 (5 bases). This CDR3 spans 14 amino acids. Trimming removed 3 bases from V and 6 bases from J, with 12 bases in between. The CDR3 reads CASSLRDFGQPQHF. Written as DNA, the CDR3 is TGTGCCAGCAGTTTGCGGGACTTCGGTCAGCCCCAGCATTTT.

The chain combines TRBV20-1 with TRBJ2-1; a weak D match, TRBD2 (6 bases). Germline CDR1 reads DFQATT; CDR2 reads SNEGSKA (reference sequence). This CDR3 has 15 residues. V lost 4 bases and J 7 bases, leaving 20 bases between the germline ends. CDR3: CSATSDAGRSNEQFF. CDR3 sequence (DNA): TGCAGTGCTACCTCTGACGCGGGAAGGTCAAATGAGCAGTTCTTC.

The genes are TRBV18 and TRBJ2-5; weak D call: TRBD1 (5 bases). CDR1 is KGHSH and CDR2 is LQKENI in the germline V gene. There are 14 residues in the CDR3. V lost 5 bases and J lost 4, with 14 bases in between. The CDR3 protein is CASSTTVKGETQYF. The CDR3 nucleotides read TGTGCCAGCTCAACGACAGTTAAGGGAGAGACCCAGTACTTC.

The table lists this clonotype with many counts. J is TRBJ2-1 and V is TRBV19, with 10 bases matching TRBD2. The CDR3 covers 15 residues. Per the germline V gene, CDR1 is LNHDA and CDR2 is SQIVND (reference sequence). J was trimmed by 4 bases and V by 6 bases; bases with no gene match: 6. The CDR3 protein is CASSKLAGLYNEQFF. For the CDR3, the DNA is TGTGCCAGTAGCAAACTAGCGGGACTGTACAATGAGCAGTTCTTC. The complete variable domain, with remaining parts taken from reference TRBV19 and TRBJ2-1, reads DGGITQSPKYLFRKEGQNVTLSCEQNLNHDAMYWYRQDPGQGLRLIYYSQIVNDFQKGDIAEGYSVSREKKESFPLTVTSAQKNPTAFYLCASSKLAGLYNEQFFGPGTRLTVL.

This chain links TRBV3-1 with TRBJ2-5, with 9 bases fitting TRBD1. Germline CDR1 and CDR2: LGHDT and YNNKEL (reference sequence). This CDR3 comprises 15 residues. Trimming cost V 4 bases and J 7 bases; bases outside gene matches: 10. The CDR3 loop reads CASSLITGGLGTQYF. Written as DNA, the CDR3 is TGTGCCAGCAGCCTGATTACAGGGGGCTTAGGGACCCAGTACTTC.